This TCR beta chain was found in a study of cytomegalovirus exposure and HLA in healthy donors (dated by TCRdb to the late 2010s). About the study as a whole: According to a later analysis, the approximately 120 validation repertoires were produced on the same platform as the approximately 690 repertoires of the first cohort. The study aimed to test whether cataloging public T cell receptors could reveal signatures of past pathogen exposure. A separate validation cohort of about 110 different subjects was used in addition to the roughly 700-subject first cohort. To predict cytomegalovirus infection status, the study combined high-throughput TCR immunosequencing, statistical association of individual TCRs with disease status, and machine learning. Overall results and qualifications from the work: In vitro tests confirmed that a few of the cytomegalovirus-associated TCR beta chains recognize cytomegalovirus antigens. A later analysis found that TCRs clustered in the first cohort also tended to co-occur in the roughly 120 validation repertoires, with about 94% of cluster scores above 0. Most TCR sequences were observed very rarely across donors, whereas some public TCRs were present in many individuals. A total of 164 TCR beta chains were listed by the study as associated with cytomegalovirus. Cytomegalovirus status was reported to be diagnosed by the classifier with high specificity and sensitivity in both the original and validation cohorts. The authors suggested that the approach could potentially be generalized to other disease states and immunological phenotypes. A later analysis had no HLA typing for the validation cohort, so co-occurrence there was scored across all 110 or so repertoires.

Via the germline V gene, CDR1 is KGHSH and CDR2 LQKENI. From the cysteine through the phenylalanine, the CDR3 covers 16 amino acids. Here the CDR3 DNA is all that survives: 48 bases in frame from base 1. Trimming takes 3 bases off V and 3 bases off J; junction bases not matched to a gene: 8. This clone has only one observation. The specificity of this receptor is unknown. No base-level quality is on record; no much larger clone is a single base apart. The donors were included in the validation cohort of over a hundred subjects, a group kept apart from the 666-subject first cohort. Libraries were constructed by the immunoSEQ multiplex PCR assay. The authors' analysis ran thus. A statistical classification framework was built to diagnose cytomegalovirus status from the catalog of TCR beta chain sequences. This immuneACCESS table, as held by TCRdb, lists in-frame sequences with V and J called but not all clones. Of the missing ones, under half trace to an unresolved V gene in checked studies; the others have no known cause. From that table come the V and J calls and clone size; the DNA was used to work out D and trimming. The sample data list around 130,000 clones, and around 92% of these were observed just once. Approximately 3.3% of the sample lies in the top ten.

The TCR was taken from a man younger than 40 in good health and CMV-seronegative. The sequence links TRBV18 to TRBJ2-1; the junction holds 7 bases that match TRBD1. The specimen was PBMCs. The CDR3 amino acid sequence is: CASSPRDRARYNEQFF. The DNA reads as follows: TGTGCCAGCTCACCTCGCGACAGGGCCCGCTACAATGAGCAGTTCTTC.